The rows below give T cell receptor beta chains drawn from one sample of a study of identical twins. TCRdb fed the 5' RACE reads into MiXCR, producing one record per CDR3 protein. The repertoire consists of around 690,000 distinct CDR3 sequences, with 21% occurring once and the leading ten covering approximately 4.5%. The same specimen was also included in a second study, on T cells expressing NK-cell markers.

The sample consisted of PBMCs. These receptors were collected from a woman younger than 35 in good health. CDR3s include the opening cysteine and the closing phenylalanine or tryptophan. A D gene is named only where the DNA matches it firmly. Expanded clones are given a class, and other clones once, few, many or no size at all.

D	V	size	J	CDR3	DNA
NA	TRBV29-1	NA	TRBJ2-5	CSVLTGQETQYF	TGCAGCGTTCTAACGGGGCAAGAGACCCAGTACTTC
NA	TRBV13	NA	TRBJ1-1	CASSLQGTRGAEAFF	TGTGCCAGCAGCTTACAGGGGACCCGAGGAGCTGAAGCTTTCTTT
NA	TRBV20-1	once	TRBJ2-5	CSASLLGETQYF	TGCAGTGCTAGCCTGTTGGGAGAGACCCAGTACTTC
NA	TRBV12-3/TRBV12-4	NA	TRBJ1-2	CASSFAQSPYTF	TGTGCCAGCAGTTTCGCACAGTCCCCGTACACCTTC
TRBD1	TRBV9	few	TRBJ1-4	CASSVGDSEKLFF	TGTGCCAGCAGCGTAGGGGACAGTGAAAAACTGTTTTTT
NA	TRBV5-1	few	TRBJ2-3	CASSLNAGIVDTQYF	TGCGCCAGCAGCTTGAATGCGGGGATAGTAGATACGCAGTATTTT
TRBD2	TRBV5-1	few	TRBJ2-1	CASSPLPGLAGYNEQFF	TGCGCCAGCAGCCCCTTACCGGGACTAGCGGGCTACAATGAGCAGTTCTTC
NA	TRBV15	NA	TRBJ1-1	CATSRTQKDTEAFF	TGTGCCACCAGCAGAACTCAGAAGGACACTGAAGCTTTCTTT
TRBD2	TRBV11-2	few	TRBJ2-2	CASSSTYTAGRLANTGELFF	TGTGCCAGCAGCTCGACATACACAGCGGGGCGTCTGGCGAACACCGGGGAGCTGTTTTTT
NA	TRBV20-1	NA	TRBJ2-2	CSAITPGELFF	TGCAGTGCTATAACTCCCGGGGAGCTGTTTTTT
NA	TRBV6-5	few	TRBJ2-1	CASSYYDEQFF	TGTGCCAGCAGTTACTATGATGAGCAGTTCTTC
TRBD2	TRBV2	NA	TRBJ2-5	CASRPTSGRSETQYF	TGTGCCAGCAGGCCTACTAGCGGGAGAAGTGAGACCCAGTACTTC
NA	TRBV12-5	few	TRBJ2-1	CASGLGRTGNSYNEQFF	TGTGCTAGTGGTTTGGGTAGAACAGGGAATTCCTACAATGAGCAGTTCTTC
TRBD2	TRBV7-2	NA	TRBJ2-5	CASSLGAGGNEETQYF	TGTGCCAGCAGCTTGGGAGCGGGGGGGAACGAAGAGACCCAGTACTTC
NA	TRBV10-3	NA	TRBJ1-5	CAISESNKGQSNQPQHF	TGTGCCATCAGTGAGTCGAATAAGGGGCAGAGCAATCAGCCCCAGCATTTT
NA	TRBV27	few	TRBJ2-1	CASSTIARSSYNEQFF	TGTGCCAGCAGCACCATAGCGCGGAGCTCCTACAATGAGCAGTTCTTC
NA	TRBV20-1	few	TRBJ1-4	CSARTMGGVNEKLFF	TGCAGTGCTCGGACAATGGGGGGAGTAAATGAAAAACTGTTTTTT
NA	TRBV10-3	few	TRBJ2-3	CAISEFLVQGDTQYF	TGTGCCATCAGTGAGTTCTTGGTTCAGGGAGATACGCAGTATTTT
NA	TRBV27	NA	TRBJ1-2	CASSLWGWDGYTF	TGTGCCAGCAGTTTATGGGGATGGGATGGCTACACCTTC
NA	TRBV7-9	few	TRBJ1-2	CASSGQTHMGGYTF	TGTGCCAGCAGCGGACAAACACACATGGGAGGCTACACCTTC
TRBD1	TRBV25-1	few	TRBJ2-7	CASSGLDRVGYGEQYF	TGTGCCAGCAGTGGCCTCGACAGGGTTGGGTATGGTGAGCAGTACTTC
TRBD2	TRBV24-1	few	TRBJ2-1	CATRRTSSDEQFF	TGTGCCACCAGACGGACTAGTTCGGATGAGCAGTTCTTC
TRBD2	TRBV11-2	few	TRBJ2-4	CASTALAGYIQYF	TGTGCCAGCACCGCTCTAGCGGGATACATTCAGTACTTC
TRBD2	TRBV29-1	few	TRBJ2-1	CSVGGGGSMSYNEQFF	TGCAGCGTTGGTGGCGGCGGGAGTATGAGCTACAATGAGCAGTTCTTC
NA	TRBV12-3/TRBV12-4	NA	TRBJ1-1	CASSNPDREAFF	TGTGCCAGCAGTAACCCGGACCGGGAAGCTTTCTTT
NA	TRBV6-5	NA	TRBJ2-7	CASSYMAGAAYEQYF	TGTGCCAGCAGTTACATGGCAGGGGCCGCTTACGAGCAGTACTTC
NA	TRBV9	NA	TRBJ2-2	CASSDRRTGELFF	TGTGCCAGCAGCGACAGGCGCACCGGGGAGCTGTTTTTT
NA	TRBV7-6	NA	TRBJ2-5	CASSPRRLRRWETQYF	TGTGCCAGCAGCCCGAGACGACTCCGTCGCTGGGAGACCCAGTACTTC
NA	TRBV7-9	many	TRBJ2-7	CASSFGGYVYEQYF	TGTGCCAGCAGCTTCGGGGGCTACGTTTACGAGCAGTACTTC
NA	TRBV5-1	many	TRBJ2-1	CASSLQGQSSYNEQFF	TGCGCCAGCAGCTTGCAGGGTCAAAGCTCCTACAATGAGCAGTTCTTC
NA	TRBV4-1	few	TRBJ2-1	CASSQEGAIGAASNEQFF	TGCGCCAGCAGCCAAGAAGGGGCGATTGGGGCAGCCTCTAATGAGCAGTTCTTC
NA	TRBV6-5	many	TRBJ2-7	CASSYSLRDEQYF	TGTGCCAGCAGTTACTCCTTAAGGGACGAGCAGTACTTC
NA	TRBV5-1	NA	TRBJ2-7	CASSKDTLEQYF	TGCGCCAGCAGCAAGGACACATTAGAGCAGTACTTC
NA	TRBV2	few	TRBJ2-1	CASRGPNNEQFF	TGTGCCAGCAGGGGTCCCAACAATGAGCAGTTCTTC
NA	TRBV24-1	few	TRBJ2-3	CATKDGVRDTQYF	TGTGCCACCAAGGACGGAGTGAGGGATACGCAGTATTTT
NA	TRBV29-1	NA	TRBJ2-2	CSVAPQDTGELFF	TGCAGCGTTGCGCCCCAGGACACCGGGGAGCTGTTTTTT
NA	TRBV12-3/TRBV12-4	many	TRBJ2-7	CASSSSDGPYVEYF	TGTGCCAGCAGTTCCTCGGACGGACCCTACGTGGAGTACTTC
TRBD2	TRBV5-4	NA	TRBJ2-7	CASSFNAGAYEQYF	TGTGCCAGCAGCTTCAACGCGGGGGCCTACGAGCAGTACTTC
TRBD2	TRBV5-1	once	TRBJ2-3	CASSGGWLAGVDTQYF	TGCGCCAGCAGCGGGGGTTGGCTAGCGGGAGTTGATACGCAGTATTTT
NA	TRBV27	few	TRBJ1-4	CASCKWGEKLFF	TGTGCCAGCTGCAAGTGGGGCGAAAAACTGTTTTTT
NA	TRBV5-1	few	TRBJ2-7	CASTNRTDSYEQYF	TGCGCCAGCACGAACCGGACAGACTCCTACGAGCAGTACTTC
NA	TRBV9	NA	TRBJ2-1	CASSVSQRRGLDEQFF	TGTGCCAGCAGCGTATCTCAGCGGAGGGGCCTCGATGAGCAGTTCTTC
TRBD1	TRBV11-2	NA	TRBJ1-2	CASSLSTGGVYGYTF	TGTGCCAGCAGCTTATCGACAGGGGGCGTCTATGGCTACACCTTC
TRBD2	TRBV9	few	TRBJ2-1	CASSPEIPKSGTSGSFYNEQFF	TGTGCCAGCAGCCCAGAAATACCGAAATCCGGGACTAGCGGGAGTTTTTACAATGAGCAGTTCTTC
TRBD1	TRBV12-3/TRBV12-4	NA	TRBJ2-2	CASTPRDRDTGELFF	TGTGCCAGCACCCCCAGGGACAGGGACACCGGGGAGCTGTTTTTT
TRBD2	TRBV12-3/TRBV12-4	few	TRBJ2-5	CASSFGRAPETQYF	TGTGCCAGCAGTTTCGGGAGGGCCCCAGAGACCCAGTACTTC
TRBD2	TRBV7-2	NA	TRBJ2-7	CASSLQRAGVSEQYF	TGTGCCAGCAGCTTACAGCGAGCGGGAGTCAGCGAGCAGTACTTC
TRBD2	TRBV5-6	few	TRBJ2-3	CASSLWYGGATDTQYF	TGTGCCAGCAGCTTGTGGTACGGGGGGGCGACAGATACGCAGTATTTT
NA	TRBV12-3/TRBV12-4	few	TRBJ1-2	CASRTQGDYGYTF	TGTGCCAGCAGAACCCAAGGGGACTATGGCTACACCTTC